This T cell receptor beta chain was retrieved from a study of brain T cells in children with intractable seizures. Sequencing was limited to surgery cases with top T cell transcript signatures in brain tissue. At least one anti-epileptic drug was given before surgery. Concerning this clone: Antigen: not known.

Repertoires were generated with immunoSEQ multiplex PCR, while TCRdb's copy carries only in-frame clones and drops some. The table includes tens of thousands of clones, approximately 94% detected once. Study-wide results and caveats: Clones missing pre-surgery may reflect undersampling of that blood sample.

V shed 1 base and J 4 bases; nucleotides not matched to a gene: 4. The germline V gene encodes CDR1 GTSNPN and CDR2 SVGIG (reference sequence). This CDR3 region has 14 residues. The sequence came from a boy under three years old with tuberous sclerosis and intractable seizures. Specimen: peripheral blood, collected at surgery. This chain joins TRBV30 and TRBJ1-2, with 9 bases lining up with TRBD1. CDR3 coding DNA: TGTGCCTGGAGTGACGACAGGGGGACCTATGGCTACACCTTC. It yields the protein CAWSDDRGTYGYTF.